The clone carrying this T cell receptor (beta chain) was picked up a small number of times. Its antigen is currently unknown. Newly diagnosed patients aged 18 to 65 had hyperthyroidism of under 2 months' duration. Every diagnosis used clinical symptoms, serum thyroxine and TRAb, thyroid ultrasound and orbital computed tomography. The data are from a study of T cells in Graves' hyperthyroidism and ophthalmopathy. The study, taken as a whole, reports: Prediction of ophthalmopathy progression came a median roughly 7.1 months pre-onset. From stable hyperthyroidism, ophthalmopathy was set apart by a 13 V-J model.

The source material, RNA transcripts, was used to amplify TCR beta CDR3 regions. In the first-round RT-PCR of the TCR CDR3, the HTBI primer set was used. MiXCR, applied by TCRdb to the multiplex PCR reads, yields one record per CDR3 protein. The table includes hundreds of thousands of distinct CDR3 sequences, 11% to 15% detected once. The CDR3 is 17 residues long. The V segment lost 1 base and the J segment 1 base; nucleotides outside the gene matches: 5. CDR1 is LGHDT and CDR2 is YNNKEL in the germline V gene (reference sequence). The sample was blood. The rearrangement links TRBV3-1 to TRBJ2-2, with TRBD2 matching 8 bases. The sequence was collected from a woman between 40 and 55 years old with Graves' hyperthyroidism. The CDR3 region has the DNA TGTGCCAGCAGCCAAGTAGGCGGGAGGTTGAACACCGGGGAGCTGTTTTTT. This encodes CASSQVGGRLNTGELFF.